The 7 T cell receptor beta chains below were found in one sample sequenced in a study of blood T cell repertoires in COVID-19. The table came from immunoSEQ multiplex PCR; TCRdb's copy has only in-frame clones and leaves some out. Among about 240,000 clones listed, 70% to 90% were seen once. The specimen sequenced was peripheral blood. Receptors originate from a woman in her 70s with active or convalescent COVID-19.

This clone occurred a few times. One junction end does not reproduce the germline sequence, and a read error may be involved. The chain links TRBV7-2 to TRBJ1-3, with 9 bases aligning to TRBD1. This CDR3 comprises 17 residues. Germline V gives CDR1 SGHTA, CDR2 FQGNSA. CDR3: CASSPRGAQGAGNTIYF. DNA for the CDR3: TGTGCCAGCAGCCCTCGGGGTGCACAGGGGGCTGGGAACACCATATATTTT.

J is TRBJ1-1 and V is TRBV20-1, with 8 bases aligning to TRBD1. The CDR3 extends over 11 amino acids. V lost 5 bases, J lost 10 bases, and 6 bases stayed unmatched. Germline values: CDR1 DFQATT, CDR2 SNEGSKA (reference sequence). The CDR3 protein is CSAGQGGGAFF. In nucleotides, the CDR3 is TGCAGTGCTGGACAGGGTGGAGGAGCTTTCTTT.

The CDR3: CASSPQTGHPGNTIYF. CDR3 in DNA: TGTGCCAGCTCACCGCAGACAGGGCACCCTGGAAACACCATATATTTT. J is TRBJ1-3 and V is TRBV18; TRBD1 agrees at 7 bases. Germline V gene sequence: CDR1 KGHSH, CDR2 LQKENI. The CDR3 covers 16 residues. The J segment lost 2 bases and the V segment lost 3 bases, leaving 7 bases of the junction unmatched.

The rearrangement links TRBV5-5 to TRBJ1-5; 7 bases match TRBD1. Germline trimming cut 4 bases from V and 7 bases from J; bases unmatched to any gene: 5. Germline CDR1 SGHKS, CDR2 YYEKEE (reference sequence). CDR3 size: 13 residues. DNA for the CDR3: TGTGCCAGCAGCCTTACAGGGGACCAGCCCCAGCATTTT. Translated: CASSLTGDQPQHF.

This chain links TRBV15 with TRBJ2-5; perhaps TRBD1 as D (5 bases). From germline, CDR1 is LNHNV and CDR2 YYDKDF (reference sequence). The CDR3 covers 12 residues. Trimming removed 0 bases at V and 9 bases at J, with 8 bases between. The CDR3 DNA follows: TGTGCCACCAGCAGAGATCAGGGCCCCCAGTACTTC. Its translation: CATSRDQGPQYF.

The chain combines TRBV9 with TRBJ2-2, with D possibly TRBD2 on 6 matching bases. Deletions cut 3 bases from V and 6 bases from J, with 6 bases between. Germline V CDR1 and CDR2: SGDLS, YYNGEE. The CDR3 has 12 amino acids. The CDR3 loop is CASSAGAGELFF. CDR3 nucleotide sequence: TGTGCCAGCAGCGCGGGGGCCGGGGAGCTGTTTTTT.

The chain links TRBV10-3 to TRBJ1-2; 10 bases agree with TRBD1. The CDR3 sequence is 14 residues long. Losses at the gene ends were 8 bases for V and 10 bases for J; bases not matched to a gene: 13. Germline values: CDR1 ENHRY, CDR2 SYGVKD. CDR3 sequence reads: CAIQRGGTGAPYTF. CDR3 sequence (DNA): TGTGCCATCCAGAGGGGGGGGACAGGGGCGCCCTACACCTTC.